One sample yielded the 15 T cell receptor beta chains listed below, sequenced in a study of T cells in Graves' hyperthyroidism and ophthalmopathy. Researchers amplified the TCR beta CDR3 regions from RNA transcripts. A set of HTBI primers served as the primers for a first-round RT-PCR of the TCR CDR3. One entry per CDR3 protein, called by TCRdb with MiXCR from the multiplex PCR reads. The sample consists of roughly 500,000 distinct CDR3 sequences, around 46% of them appearing once. Sample: peripheral blood or thyroid tissue (not recorded which). The source is an adult woman with Graves' disease, either hyperthyroidism or ophthalmopathy (not recorded which).

This chain joins TRBV10-3 and TRBJ2-7; TRBD1 matches at 8 bases. There are 14 residues in the CDR3. Germline V lookup: CDR1 ENHRY, CDR2 SYGVKD. V shed 6 bases, J shed 1 base, and the junction held 5 bases outside the gene matches. The CDR3: CAIRPQGESYEQYF. The DNA for the CDR3 is TGTGCCATCAGGCCACAGGGGGAGTCCTACGAGCAGTACTTC.

In its sample, this clonotype was seen once. This chain links TRBV20-1 with TRBJ2-6; D perhaps matches TRBD1 (5 bases). Germline CDR1 and CDR2: DFQATT and SNEGSKA (reference sequence). The CDR3 length is 16 residues. Trimming took 6 bases from V and 2 from J, leaving 17 bases between them. The CDR3: CSAQVQGLTGANVLTF. CDR3 bases: TGCAGTGCGCAGGTGCAGGGCCTAACTGGGGCCAACGTCCTGACTTTC.

V and J are TRBV7-8 and TRBJ1-1; no clear D. Germline assignment: CDR1 SGHVS and CDR2 FQNEAQ. Trimming shortened V by 1 base and J by 6 bases, and 12 bases separated the two germline ends. The CDR3 spans 14 residues. The CDR3, as DNA: TGTGCCAGCAGCTTAGATCGGGTGGGATCTGAAGCTTTCTTT. Its protein product is CASSLDRVGSEAFF.

The rearrangement joins TRBV11-1 to TRBJ1-4; D not resolved. CDR3 length equals 15 residues. V was shortened by 1 base and J by 8 bases, with 14 bases between the two germline ends. CDR1 and CDR2 from the germline V gene are SGHAT and FQDESV (reference sequence). The DNA for the CDR3 is TGTGCCAGCAGCTTAGTCGCGGAGGAGGAGGAAAAACTGTTTTTT. Translation: CASSLVAEEEEKLFF.

J is TRBJ1-1 and V is TRBV29-1; D uncertain. Trimming removed 3 bases from V and 1 base from J, with 9 bases in between. The germline gives CDR1 SQVTM, CDR2 ANQGSEA. CDR3 length: 13 amino acids. The DNA of the CDR3 is TGCAGCGTTGATGGCAGGACGAACACTGAAGCTTTCTTT. This codes for CSVDGRTNTEAFF.

Many counts were recorded for this clonotype. The rearrangement links TRBV15 to TRBJ2-6, with D possibly being TRBD1 (6 bases). The V end lost 5 bases, the J end lost 2 bases, and 10 bases lay between the germline ends. The CDR3 covers 15 residues. Germline V gene lookup returns CDR1 LNHNV and CDR2 YYDKDF (reference sequence). The CDR3 DNA sequence: TGTGCCACCAGCGGTGGACAGACTGGGGCCAACGTCCTGACTTTC. Encoded protein: CATSGGQTGANVLTF.

This chain uses TRBV29-1 with TRBJ1-2; D might be TRBD1 (5 bases). The CDR3 has 13 amino acids. CDR1 SQVTM and CDR2 ANQGSEA come from the germline V gene. V was pared by 3 bases and J by 8 bases, with 16 bases between. As DNA, the CDR3 is TGCAGCGTTGACGCAGGGTGGGTGGAAGGCTACACCTTC. Amino acid sequence: CSVDAGWVEGYTF.

The J gene is TRBJ1-1, the V gene TRBV6-4; D is perhaps TRBD1 (5 bases). V was shortened by 0 bases and J by 4 bases, with 15 bases between the two germline ends. The CDR3 runs to 16 residues. The germline V gene has CDR1 MRHNA and CDR2 SNTAGT. CDR3 region: CASSDSTRDWGTEAFF. CDR3 coding DNA: TGTGCCAGCAGTGACTCGACCAGGGATTGGGGCACTGAAGCTTTCTTT.

This clonotype was seen a few times. The chain has TRBV29-1 and TRBJ2-7; tentative D call: TRBD1 (5 bases). Germline V gives CDR1 SQVTM, CDR2 ANQGSEA. The CDR3 contains 13 residues. V was clipped by 6 bases and J by 0 bases, with 12 bases between them. This CDR3 is CSVQGPDSYEQYF. For the CDR3, the DNA is TGCAGCGTGCAGGGCCCGGACTCCTACGAGCAGTACTTC.

In this sample, this clonotype turned up a few times. The genes are TRBV29-1 and TRBJ1-2; weak D call: TRBD1 (5 bases). The germline V gene encodes CDR1 SQVTM and CDR2 ANQGSEA. The CDR3 extends over 13 amino acids. V was shortened by 6 bases and J by 2 bases, with 13 bases between the two germline ends. The CDR3 reads CSVGVGENYGYTF. CDR3 DNA sequence: TGCAGCGTGGGGGTGGGTGAGAACTATGGCTACACCTTC.

This clonotype was recorded at least ten times. V usage is TRBV7-2 and J usage is TRBJ1-1; TRBD1 matches at 9 bases. J gave up 3 bases and V 5 bases, and 7 bases lay outside the gene matches. CDR3 length equals 15 residues. Germline CDR1 SGHTA, CDR2 FQGNSA. CDR3 residues: CASSATGGEDTEAFF. CDR3 nucleotides: TGTGCCAGCAGCGCCACAGGGGGCGAGGACACTGAAGCTTTCTTT.

This rearrangement joins TRBV20-1 to TRBJ2-5, with D maybe TRBD1 (6 bases). Deletions cut 5 bases from V and 11 bases from J, with 24 bases between. This CDR3 spans 14 amino acids. CDR1 and CDR2 (germline): DFQATT, SNEGSKA (reference sequence). CDR3 DNA: TGCAGTGCTCAGCCGGGACACATCACAGATACGCAGTACTTC. Translation gives CSAQPGHITDTQYF.

The V gene is TRBV7-8, the J gene TRBJ2-5; D may be TRBD2 (5 bases). The CDR3 has 14 amino acids. Trimming shortened V by 5 bases and J by 2 bases, and 12 bases separated the two germline ends. The germline V gene has CDR1 SGHVS and CDR2 FQNEAQ. As DNA, the CDR3 is TGTGCCAGCAGCCGCGGGCGCACTCAAGAGACCCAGTACTTC. It codes for CASSRGRTQETQYF.

This clonotype was seen many times. The J gene is TRBJ2-5, the V gene TRBV3-1, with TRBD2 identical over 11 bases. CDR3 size: 14 residues. Germline CDR1 is LGHDT and CDR2 is YNNKEL (reference sequence). V lost 7 bases and J lost 5; bases outside the gene matches: 6. Here the CDR3 DNA reads TGTGCCAGCACCCTGACTAGCGGGAAGGAGACCCAGTACTTC. Its protein product is CASTLTSGKETQYF.

This clonotype turned up a few times. The J gene is TRBJ2-7, the V gene TRBV7-7, with D perhaps TRBD2 (6 bases). The V and J ends lost 0 bases and 0 bases respectively, with 9 bases between them. This CDR3 has 15 residues. Germline V CDR1 and CDR2: SSHAT, FNYEAQ (reference sequence). CDR3 sequence (DNA): TGTGCCAGCAGCTTAGCGGAGGGGAGCTCCTACGAGCAGTACTTC. It specifies CASSLAEGSSYEQYF.